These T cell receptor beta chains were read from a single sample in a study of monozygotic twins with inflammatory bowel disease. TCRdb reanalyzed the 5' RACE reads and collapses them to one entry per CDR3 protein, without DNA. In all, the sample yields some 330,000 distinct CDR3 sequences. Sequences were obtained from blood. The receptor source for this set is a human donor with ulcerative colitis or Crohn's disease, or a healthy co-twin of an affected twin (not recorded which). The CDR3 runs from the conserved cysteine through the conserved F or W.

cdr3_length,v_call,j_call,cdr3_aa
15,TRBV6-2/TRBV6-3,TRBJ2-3,CASKLFGASTDTQYF
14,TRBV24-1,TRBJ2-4,CATSETGTSGIQYF
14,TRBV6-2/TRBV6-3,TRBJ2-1,CASSNPGLAGGQFF
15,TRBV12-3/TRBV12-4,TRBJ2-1,CASSPTYRQLDEQFF
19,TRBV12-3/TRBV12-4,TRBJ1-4,CASSLRSWDRGLVNEKLFF
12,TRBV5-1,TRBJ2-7,CASSLESNEQYF
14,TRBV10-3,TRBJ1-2,CAIRGGGDGYGYTF
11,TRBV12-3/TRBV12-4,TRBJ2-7,CASSEANEQYF
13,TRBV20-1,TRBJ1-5,CSAREQDGSPQHF
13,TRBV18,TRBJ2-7,CASSPPLTYEQYF
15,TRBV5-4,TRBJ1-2,CASSFDPVDSYGYTF
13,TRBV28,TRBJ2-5,CASRDILRETQYF
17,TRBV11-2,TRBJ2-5,CASSLGTGLISGETQYF
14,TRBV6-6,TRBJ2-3,CASRTSGNTDTQYF
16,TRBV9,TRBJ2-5,CASSVAGTVPKETQYF
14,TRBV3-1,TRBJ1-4,CASSQEGAGRQLFF
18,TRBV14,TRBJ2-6,CASSPNRGSWSGANVLTF
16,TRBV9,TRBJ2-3,CASSPRGAPGGDTQYF
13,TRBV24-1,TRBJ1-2,CATSDTRNYGYTF
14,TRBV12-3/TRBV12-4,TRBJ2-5,CASSLVSGVETQYF
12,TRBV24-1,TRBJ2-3,CATSDRQDTQYF
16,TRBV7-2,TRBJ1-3,CASSINIPQGVVTIYF
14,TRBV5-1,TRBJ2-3,CASSLVVATDTQYF
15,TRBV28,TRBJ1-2,CASRAGTGSYYGYTF
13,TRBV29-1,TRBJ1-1,CSVSVRGRAEAFF